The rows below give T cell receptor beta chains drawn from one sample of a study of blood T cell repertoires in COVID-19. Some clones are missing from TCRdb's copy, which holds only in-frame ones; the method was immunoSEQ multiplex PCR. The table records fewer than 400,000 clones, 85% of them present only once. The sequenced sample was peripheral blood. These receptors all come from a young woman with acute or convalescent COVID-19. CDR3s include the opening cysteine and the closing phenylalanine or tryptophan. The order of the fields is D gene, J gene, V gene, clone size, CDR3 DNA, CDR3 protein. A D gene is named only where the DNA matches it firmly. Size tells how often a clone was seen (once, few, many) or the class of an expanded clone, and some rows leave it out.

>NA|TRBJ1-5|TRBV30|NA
TGTGCCTTCTCCAGGGGAGAGCCTTATCAGCCCCAGCATTTT
CAFSRGEPYQPQHF
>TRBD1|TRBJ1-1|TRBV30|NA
TGTGCCTGGAGCCCCCGGACAGGGGCGGATGAAGCTTTCTTT
CAWSPRTGADEAFF
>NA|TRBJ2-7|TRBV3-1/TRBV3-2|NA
TGTGCCAGCAGCCATACAGGGATGAGCTCCTACGAGCAGTACTTC
CASSHTGMSSYEQYF
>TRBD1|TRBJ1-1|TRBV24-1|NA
TGTGCCACCAGTGAAAGTACAGGGGGTGCCACTGAAGCTTTCTTT
CATSESTGGATEAFF
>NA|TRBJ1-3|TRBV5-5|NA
TGTGCCAGCAGCAAACAGGGACCTGGAAACACCATATATTTT
CASSKQGPGNTIYF
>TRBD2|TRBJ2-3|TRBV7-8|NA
TGTGCCAGCAGTCCGAAACTAGCGGCCAGCACAGATACGCAGTATTTT
CASSPKLAASTDTQYF
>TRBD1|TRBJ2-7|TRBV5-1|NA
TGCGCCAGCAGCTTGGGGGGGACAGGGGCCCCCTACGAGCAGTACTTC
CASSLGGTGAPYEQYF
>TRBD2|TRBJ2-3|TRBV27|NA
TGTGCCAGCGGTATGAGCGGGGGAATCACGTCAGGAAGGCAGTATTTT
CASGMSGGITSGRQYF
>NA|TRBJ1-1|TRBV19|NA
TGTGCCAGTAGTATCGGGAGGGCCACTGAAGCTTTCTTT
CASSIGRATEAFF
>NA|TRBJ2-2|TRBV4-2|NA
TGTGCCAGCAGCCAAGAGACTGCAGCGAACACCGGGGAGCTGTTTTTT
CASSQETAANTGELFF
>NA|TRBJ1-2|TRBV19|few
TGTGCCAGTAGTAGTTCGGGCTATGGCTACACCTTC
CASSSSGYGYTF
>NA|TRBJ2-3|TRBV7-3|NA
TGTGCCAGCAGCTTTTCCGGGAGTGGAACAGATACGCAGTATTTT
CASSFSGSGTDTQYF
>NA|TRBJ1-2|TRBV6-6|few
TGTGCCAGCAGTAAATCCCGGGTGCAGCCAAACTATGGCTACACCTTC
CASSKSRVQPNYGYTF
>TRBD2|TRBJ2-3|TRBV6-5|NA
TGTGCCAGCAGTAGGACTAGCGGGGGGAGAAATACGCAGTATTTT
CASSRTSGGRNTQYF
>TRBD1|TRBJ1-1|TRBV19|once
TGTGCCAGTAGTATCAGGGGGGTGGACACTGAAGCTTTCTTT
CASSIRGVDTEAFF
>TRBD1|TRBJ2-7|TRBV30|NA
TGTGCCTGGAACCGACAGGGGTACGAGCAGTACTTC
CAWNRQGYEQYF
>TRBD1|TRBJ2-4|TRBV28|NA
TGTGCCAGCAGTCCTCGACAGGGATCGGCCAAAAACATTCAGTACTTC
CASSPRQGSAKNIQYF
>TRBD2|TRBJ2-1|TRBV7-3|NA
TGTGCCAGCAGCCTTAACGGGAGGGAGGGCAATGAGCAGTTCTTC
CASSLNGREGNEQFF
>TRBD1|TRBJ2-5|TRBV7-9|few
TGTGCCAGCAGCTGGGACAGGGAGACCCAGTACTTC
CASSWDRETQYF
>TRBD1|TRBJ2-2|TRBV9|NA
TGTGCCAGCAGCGCGACAGGGTCGGGGACCGGGGAGCTGTTTTTT
CASSATGSGTGELFF
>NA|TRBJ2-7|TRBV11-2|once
TGTGCCAGCAGCCCGACGGGGGGCCAGGCCTACGAGCAGTACTTC
CASSPTGGQAYEQYF
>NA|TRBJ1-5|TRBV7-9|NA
TGTGCCAGCAGCCGCGGTGGAGGTCAGCCCCAGCATTTT
CASSRGGGQPQHF
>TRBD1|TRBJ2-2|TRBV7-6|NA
TGTGCCAGCAGCTGGGGACAGGGGATCCCCGGGGAGCTGTTTTTT
CASSWGQGIPGELFF
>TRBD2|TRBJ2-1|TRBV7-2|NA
TGTGCCAGCAGCGGGCGGACTAGCGGAGTTTACAATGAGCAGTTCTTC
CASSGRTSGVYNEQFF
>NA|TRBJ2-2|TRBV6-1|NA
TGTGCCAGCAGTGAAGACGAGAGAGGGGAGCTGTTTTTT
CASSEDERGELFF
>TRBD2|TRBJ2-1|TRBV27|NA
TGTGCCAGCAGTCCCGACCCTAGCGGGATATCCTACAATGAGCAGTTCTTC
CASSPDPSGISYNEQFF
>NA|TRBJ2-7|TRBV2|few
TGTGCCAGCAGAAGGATGGGGGGAGCCTACGAGCAGTACTTC
CASRRMGGAYEQYF
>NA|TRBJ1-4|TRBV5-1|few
TGCGCCAGCAGCTTGGGGAGGGGAGGGGATGAAAAACTGTTTTTT
CASSLGRGGDEKLFF
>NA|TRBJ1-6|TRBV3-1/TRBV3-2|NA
TGTGCCAGCAGCCAGGCGCGGGGCATTATACGGAATTCACCCCTCCACTTT
CASSQARGIIRNSPLHF
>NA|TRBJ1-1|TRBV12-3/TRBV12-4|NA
TGTGCCAGCAGCCCAAACCCAGGGACTGAAGCTTTCTTT
CASSPNPGTEAFF
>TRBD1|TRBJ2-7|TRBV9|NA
TGTGCCAGCAGCGTAGGAGGGGGCCGCGAGCAGTACTTC
CASSVGGGREQYF
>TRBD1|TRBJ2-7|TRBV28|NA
TGTGCCAGCAGAACGGGACAGGGGATTTACGAGCAGTACTTC
CASRTGQGIYEQYF
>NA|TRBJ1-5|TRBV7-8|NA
TGTGCCAGCAGCTTAGCTGTGACAAGGAGCAATCAGCCCCAGCATTTT
CASSLAVTRSNQPQHF
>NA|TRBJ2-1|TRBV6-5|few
TGTGCCAGCCGTCCTCGAGACTCCTACAATGAGCAGTTCTTC
CASRPRDSYNEQFF
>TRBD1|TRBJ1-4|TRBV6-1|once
TGTGCCAGCAGTGAAAGAATAAAGACCGGGAGACAGGGTAATGAAAAACTGTTTTTT
CASSERIKTGRQGNEKLFF
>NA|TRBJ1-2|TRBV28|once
TGTGCCAGCAGTTTTACAGACTATGGCTACACCTTC
CASSFTDYGYTF
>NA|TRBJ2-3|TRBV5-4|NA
TGTGCCAGCAGCTTGGGGCGGGGCACCACGCAGTATTTT
CASSLGRGTTQYF
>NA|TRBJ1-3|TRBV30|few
TGTGCCTGGAGGGGGCTGTTTAGGAACACCATATATTTT
CAWRGLFRNTIYF
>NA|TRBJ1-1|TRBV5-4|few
TGTGCCAGCAGCTTAAGGAGTGGACAGAGGACTGAAGCTTTCTTT
CASSLRSGQRTEAFF
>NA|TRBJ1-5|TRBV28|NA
TGTGCCAGCACCACACGTGGGGCCAGCAATCAGCCCCAGCATTTT
CASTTRGASNQPQHF
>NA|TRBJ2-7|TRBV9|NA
TGTGCCAGCAGCGTAGAGGGGGATACCTACGAGCAGTACTTC
CASSVEGDTYEQYF
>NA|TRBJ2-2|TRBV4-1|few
TGCGCCAGCAGCCCCCTCGGGGGGCGAACCGGGGAGCTGTTTTTT
CASSPLGGRTGELFF
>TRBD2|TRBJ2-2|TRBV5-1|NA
TGCGCCAGCAGCCGCCAAGAGGCGGGAGGCAACACCGGGGAGCTGTTTTTT
CASSRQEAGGNTGELFF
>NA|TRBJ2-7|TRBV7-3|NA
TGTGCCAGCAGCTTAGGCGGGACGCGCACTTACGAGCAGTACTTC
CASSLGGTRTYEQYF
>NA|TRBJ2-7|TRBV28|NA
TGTGCCAGCAGTCCCTTTAGCGGAAGCTCCTACGAGCAGTACTTC
CASSPFSGSSYEQYF
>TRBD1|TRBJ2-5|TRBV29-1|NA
TGCAGCGGGGGGCCGGGACAGCAAGAGACCCAGTACTTC
CSGGPGQQETQYF
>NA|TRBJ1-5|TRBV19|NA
TGTGCCAGTACTCAATTCGGAGGACAGAACAATCAGCCCCAGCATTTT
CASTQFGGQNNQPQHF
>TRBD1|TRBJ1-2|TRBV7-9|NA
TGTGCCAGCAGCCCCTCGACAGGGTCTATGGGTTCCGGTGGCTACACCTTC
CASSPSTGSMGSGGYTF
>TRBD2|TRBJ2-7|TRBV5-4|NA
TGTGCCAGCAGCTTGGATCCCGGGGGGTTCTACGAGCAGTACTTC
CASSLDPGGFYEQYF
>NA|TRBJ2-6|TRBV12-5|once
TGTGCTAGTGGTTTGGTGGTAGGGGCTCCTGGGGCCAACGTCCTGACTTTC
CASGLVVGAPGANVLTF